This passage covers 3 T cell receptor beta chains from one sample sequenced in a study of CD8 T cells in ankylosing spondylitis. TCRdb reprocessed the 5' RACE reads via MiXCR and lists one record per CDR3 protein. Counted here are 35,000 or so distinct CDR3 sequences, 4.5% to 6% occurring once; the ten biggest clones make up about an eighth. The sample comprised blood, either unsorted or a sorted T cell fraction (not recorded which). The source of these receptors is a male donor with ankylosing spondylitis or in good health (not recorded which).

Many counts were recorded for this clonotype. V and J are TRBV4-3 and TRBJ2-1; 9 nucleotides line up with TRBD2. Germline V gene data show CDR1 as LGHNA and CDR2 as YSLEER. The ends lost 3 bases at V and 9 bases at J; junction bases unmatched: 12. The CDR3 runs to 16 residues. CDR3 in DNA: TGCGCCAGCAGCCATGCACCGGGACTAGCTCCCGGTGAGCAGTTCTTC. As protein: CASSHAPGLAPGEQFF.

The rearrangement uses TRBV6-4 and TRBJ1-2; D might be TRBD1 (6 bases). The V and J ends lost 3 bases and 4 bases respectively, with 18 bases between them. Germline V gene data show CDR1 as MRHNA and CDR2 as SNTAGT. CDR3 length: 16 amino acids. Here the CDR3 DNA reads TGTGCCAGCAGTGAAACAGGGCAAGGTTTTCCCTATGGCTACACCTTC. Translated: CASSETGQGFPYGYTF.

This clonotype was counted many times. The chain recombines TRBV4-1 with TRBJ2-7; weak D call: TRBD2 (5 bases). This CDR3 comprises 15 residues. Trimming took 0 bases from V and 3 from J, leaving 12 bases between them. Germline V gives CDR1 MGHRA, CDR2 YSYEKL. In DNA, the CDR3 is TGCGCCAGCAGCCAAGATCTGGGTAGCGTCTACGAGCAGTACTTC. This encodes CASSQDLGSVYEQYF.